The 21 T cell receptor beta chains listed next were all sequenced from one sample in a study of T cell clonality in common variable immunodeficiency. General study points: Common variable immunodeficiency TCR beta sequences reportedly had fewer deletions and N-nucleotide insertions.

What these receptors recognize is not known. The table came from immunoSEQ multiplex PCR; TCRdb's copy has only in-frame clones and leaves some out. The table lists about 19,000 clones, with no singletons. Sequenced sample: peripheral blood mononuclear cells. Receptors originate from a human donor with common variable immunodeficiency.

CDR3 sequence: CASSSESGGGFNLGSPLHF. The DNA read from the CDR3 is TGTGCCAGCTCCAGCGAGTCAGGAGGGGGCTTCAACCTTGGGTCACCC. The gene calls are TRBV18 and TRBJ1-6, with TRBD1 identical over 7 bases. The read stops 3 residues short of the end of the CDR3; the missing end is completed from the germline J gene. Germline CDR1 and CDR2: KGHSH and LQKENI. The CDR3 has 19 amino acids. V shed 6 bases and J 10 bases; nucleotides not matched to a gene: 24.

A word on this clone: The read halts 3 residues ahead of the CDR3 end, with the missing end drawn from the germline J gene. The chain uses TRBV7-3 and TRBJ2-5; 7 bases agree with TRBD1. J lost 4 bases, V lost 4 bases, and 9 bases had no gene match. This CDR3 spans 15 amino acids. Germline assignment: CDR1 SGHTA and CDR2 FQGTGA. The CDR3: CASSSRQGSRETQYF. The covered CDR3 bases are TGTGCCAGCAGCTCAAGACAGGGTTCGAGAGAGACC.

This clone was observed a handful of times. Partial CDR3 DNA: TGTGCCAGCAGCATTCAAATCGGTGGGGCCAACGTC. Protein sequence: CASSIQIGGANV. The CDR3 in its entirety is CASSIQIGGANVLTF. The chain recombines TRBV7-2 with TRBJ2-6; D ambiguous. The CDR3 extends 3 residues past the end of the read, so its final part is completed from the germline J gene. Germline V gives CDR1 SGHTA, CDR2 FQGNSA. V lost 5 bases to trimming and J lost 3 bases, with 11 bases between them. This CDR3 has 15 amino acids.

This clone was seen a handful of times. The CDR3 DNA, read in part, is TGTGCCTGGAGGGCTAGTCCCAAGCGGGGGGCCCACAATGAG. It yields the protein CAWRASPKRGAHNE. The whole CDR3 region reads CAWRASPKRGAHNEQFF. This chain uses TRBV30 with TRBJ2-1; 9 bases are shared with TRBD2. The sequenced fragment ends 3 residues before the CDR3 boundary, so the rest is inferred from the germline J gene. Unmatched junction bases numbered 14, after V lost 3 bases and J lost 5 bases. The length of the CDR3 is 17 residues. Germline-derived CDR1 and CDR2 are GTSNPN and SVGIG (reference sequence).

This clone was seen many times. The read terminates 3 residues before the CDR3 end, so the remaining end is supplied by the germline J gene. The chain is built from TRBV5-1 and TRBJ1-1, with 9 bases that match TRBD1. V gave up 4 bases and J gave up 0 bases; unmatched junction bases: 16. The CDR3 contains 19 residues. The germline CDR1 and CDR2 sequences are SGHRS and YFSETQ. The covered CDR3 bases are TGCGCCAGCAGCCCATCAAGGACAGGGGTTGTGTGGGTGAACACTGAA. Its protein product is CASSPSRTGVVWVNTE. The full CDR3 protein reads CASSPSRTGVVWVNTEAFF.

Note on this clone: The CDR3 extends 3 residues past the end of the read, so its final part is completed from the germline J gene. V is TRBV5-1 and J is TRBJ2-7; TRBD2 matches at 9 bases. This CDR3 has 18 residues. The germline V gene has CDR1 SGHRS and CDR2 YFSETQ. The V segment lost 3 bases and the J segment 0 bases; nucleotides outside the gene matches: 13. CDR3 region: CASSSMGTSGPLSYEQYF. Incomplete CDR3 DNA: TGCGCCAGCAGCTCAATGGGAACTAGCGGGCCTCTCTCCTACGAG.

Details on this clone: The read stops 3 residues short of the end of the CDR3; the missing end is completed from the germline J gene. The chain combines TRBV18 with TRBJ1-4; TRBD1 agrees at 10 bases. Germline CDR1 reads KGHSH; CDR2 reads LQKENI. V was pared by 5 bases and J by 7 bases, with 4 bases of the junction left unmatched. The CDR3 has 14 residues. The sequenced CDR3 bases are TGTGCCAGCTCATTCGGACAGGGGGGTGAAAAA. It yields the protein CASSFGQGGEK. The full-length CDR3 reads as CASSFGQGGEKLFF.

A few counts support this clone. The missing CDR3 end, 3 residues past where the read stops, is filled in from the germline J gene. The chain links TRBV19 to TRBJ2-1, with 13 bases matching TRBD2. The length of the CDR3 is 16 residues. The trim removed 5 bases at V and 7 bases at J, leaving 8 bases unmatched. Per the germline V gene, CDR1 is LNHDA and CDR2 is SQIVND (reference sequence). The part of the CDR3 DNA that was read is TGTGCCAGTAGTTCAGCTGGACTAGCGGGAGTTAATGAG. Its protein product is CASSSAGLAGVNE. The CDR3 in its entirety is CASSSAGLAGVNEQFF.

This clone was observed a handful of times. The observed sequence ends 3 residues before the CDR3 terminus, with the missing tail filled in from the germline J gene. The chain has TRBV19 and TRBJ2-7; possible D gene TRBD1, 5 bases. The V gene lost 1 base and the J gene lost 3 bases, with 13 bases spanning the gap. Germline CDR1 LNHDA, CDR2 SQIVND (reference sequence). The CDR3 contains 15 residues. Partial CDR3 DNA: TGTGCCAGTAGTATAGTCCCGACAGAAAGCTACGAG. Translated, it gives CASSIVPTESYE. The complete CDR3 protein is CASSIVPTESYEQYF.

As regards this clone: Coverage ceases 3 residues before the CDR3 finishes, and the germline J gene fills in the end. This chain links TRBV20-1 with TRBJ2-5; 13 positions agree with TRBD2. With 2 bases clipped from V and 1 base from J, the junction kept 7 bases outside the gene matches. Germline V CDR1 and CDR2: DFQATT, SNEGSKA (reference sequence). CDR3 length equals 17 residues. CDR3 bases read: TGCAGTGCTAGACGTGGACTAGCGGGAGTTACCCAAGAGACC. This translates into CSARRGLAGVTQET. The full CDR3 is CSARRGLAGVTQETQYF.

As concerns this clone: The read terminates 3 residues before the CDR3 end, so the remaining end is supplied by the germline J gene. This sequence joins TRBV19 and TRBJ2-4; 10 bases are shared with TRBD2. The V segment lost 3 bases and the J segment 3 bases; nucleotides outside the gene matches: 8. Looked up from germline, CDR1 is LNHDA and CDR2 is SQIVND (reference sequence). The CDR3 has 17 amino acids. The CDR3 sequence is CASSIWVASGSKNIQYF. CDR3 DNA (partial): TGTGCCAGTAGTATCTGGGTCGCTAGCGGGAGCAAAAACATT.

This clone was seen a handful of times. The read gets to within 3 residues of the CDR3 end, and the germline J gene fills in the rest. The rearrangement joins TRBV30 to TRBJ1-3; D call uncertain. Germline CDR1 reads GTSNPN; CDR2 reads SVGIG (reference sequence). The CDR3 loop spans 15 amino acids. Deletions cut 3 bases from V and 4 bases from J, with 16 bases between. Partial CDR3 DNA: TGTGCCTGGAGCATCACCGGAGGGTACGGAAACACC. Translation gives CAWSITGGYGNT. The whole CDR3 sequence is CAWSITGGYGNTIYF.

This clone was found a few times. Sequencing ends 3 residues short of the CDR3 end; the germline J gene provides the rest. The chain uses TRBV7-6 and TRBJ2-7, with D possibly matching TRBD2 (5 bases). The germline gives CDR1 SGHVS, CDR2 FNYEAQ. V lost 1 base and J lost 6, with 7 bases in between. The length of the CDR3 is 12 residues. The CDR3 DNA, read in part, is TGTGCCAGCAGCTTAGTGGCGGGCGAG. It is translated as CASSLVAGE. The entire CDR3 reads CASSLVAGEQYF.

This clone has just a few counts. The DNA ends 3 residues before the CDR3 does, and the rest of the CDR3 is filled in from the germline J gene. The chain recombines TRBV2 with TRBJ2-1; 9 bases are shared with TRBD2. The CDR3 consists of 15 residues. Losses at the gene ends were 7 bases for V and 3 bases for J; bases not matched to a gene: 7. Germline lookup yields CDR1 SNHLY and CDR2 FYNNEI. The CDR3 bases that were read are TGTGCCAGCATTCCGGGACTAGCTGTCTACAATGAG. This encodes CASIPGLAVYNE. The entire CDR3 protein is CASIPGLAVYNEQFF.

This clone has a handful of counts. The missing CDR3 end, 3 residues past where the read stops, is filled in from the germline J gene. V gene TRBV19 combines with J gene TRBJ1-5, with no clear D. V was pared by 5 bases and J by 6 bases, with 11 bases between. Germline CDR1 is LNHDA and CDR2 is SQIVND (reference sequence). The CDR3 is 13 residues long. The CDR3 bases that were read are TGTGCCAGTAGTTTCTCAGATGGTCAGCCC. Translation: CASSFSDGQP. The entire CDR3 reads CASSFSDGQPQHF.

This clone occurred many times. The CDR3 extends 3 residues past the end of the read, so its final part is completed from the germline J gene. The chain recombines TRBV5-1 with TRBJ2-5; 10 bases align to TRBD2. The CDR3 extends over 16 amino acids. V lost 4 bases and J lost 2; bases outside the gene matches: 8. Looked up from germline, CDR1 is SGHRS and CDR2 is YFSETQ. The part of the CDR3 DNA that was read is TGCGCCAGCAGCGTTTCTAGCGGGGGTTATCAAGAGACC. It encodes CASSVSSGGYQET. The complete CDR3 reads CASSVSSGGYQETQYF.

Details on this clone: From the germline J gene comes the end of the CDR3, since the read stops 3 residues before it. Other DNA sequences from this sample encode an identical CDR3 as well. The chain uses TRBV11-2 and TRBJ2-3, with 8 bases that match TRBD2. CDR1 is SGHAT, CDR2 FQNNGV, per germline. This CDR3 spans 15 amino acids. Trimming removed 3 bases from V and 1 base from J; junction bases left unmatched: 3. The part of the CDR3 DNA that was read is TGTGCCAGCAGCTTGGGAGCGGGAGGCACAGATACG. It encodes CASSLGAGGTDT. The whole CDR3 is CASSLGAGGTDTQYF. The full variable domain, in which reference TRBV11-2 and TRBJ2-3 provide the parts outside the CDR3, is EAGVAQSPRYKIIEKRQSVAFWCNPISGHATLYWYQQILGQGPKLLIQFQNNGVVDDSQLPKDRFSAERLKGVDSTLKIQPAKLEDSAVYLCASSLGAGGTDTQYFGPGTRLTVL.

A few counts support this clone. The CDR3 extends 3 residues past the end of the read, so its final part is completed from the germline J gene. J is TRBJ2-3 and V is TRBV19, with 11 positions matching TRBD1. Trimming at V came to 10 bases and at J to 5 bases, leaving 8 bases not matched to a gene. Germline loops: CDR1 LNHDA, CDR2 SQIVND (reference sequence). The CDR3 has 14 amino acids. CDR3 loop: CATRDRGRGDTQYF. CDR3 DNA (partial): TGTGCCACTAGGGACAGGGGGAGGGGAGATACG.

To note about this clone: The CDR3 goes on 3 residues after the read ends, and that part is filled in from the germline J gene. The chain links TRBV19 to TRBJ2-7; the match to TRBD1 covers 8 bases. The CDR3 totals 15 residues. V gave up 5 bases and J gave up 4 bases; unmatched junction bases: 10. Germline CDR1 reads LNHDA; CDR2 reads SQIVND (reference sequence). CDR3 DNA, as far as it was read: TGTGCCAGTAGTTCCCGGACAGGGAGGTCATACGAG. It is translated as CASSSRTGRSYE. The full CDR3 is CASSSRTGRSYEQYF.

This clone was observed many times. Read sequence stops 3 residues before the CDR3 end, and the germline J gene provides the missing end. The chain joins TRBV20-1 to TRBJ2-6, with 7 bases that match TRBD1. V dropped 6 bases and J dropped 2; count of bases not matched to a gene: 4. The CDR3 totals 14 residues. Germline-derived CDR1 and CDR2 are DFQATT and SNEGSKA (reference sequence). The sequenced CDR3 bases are TGCAGTGCCAAGACAGGGACTGGGGCCAACGTC. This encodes CSAKTGTGANV. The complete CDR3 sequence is CSAKTGTGANVLTF.

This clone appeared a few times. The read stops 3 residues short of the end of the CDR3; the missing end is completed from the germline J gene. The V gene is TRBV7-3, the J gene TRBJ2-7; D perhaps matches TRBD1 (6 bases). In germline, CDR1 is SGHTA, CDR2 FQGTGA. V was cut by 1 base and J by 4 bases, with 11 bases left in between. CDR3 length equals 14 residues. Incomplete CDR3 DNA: TGTGCCAGCAGCTTAAATGGCAGGGGTTACGAG. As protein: CASSLNGRGYE. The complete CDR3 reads CASSLNGRGYEQYF.